The 18 T cell receptor beta chains below come from one sample, sequenced in a study of blood T cells in healthy people across ages. Primers used in a second PCR of about 7 to 12 cycles were a sample-barcoded 5' primer and a J-beta primer mix. TCRdb itself ran the 5' RACE reads through MiXCR, one entry per CDR3 protein. Seen here are almost 1 million distinct CDR3 sequences, roughly 51% observed once, and the top ten hold 20% to 25%. Sequenced material: blood. These receptors all stem from a woman aged 55 to 70 in good health.

Here the CDR3 reads CATSDWDTDTQYF. The CDR3 DNA reads as TGTGCCACCAGTGATTGGGACACAGATACGCAGTATTTT. V gene TRBV24-1 combines with J gene TRBJ2-3; D is unresolved. The V gene's germline CDR1 is KGHDR and CDR2 SFDVKD. CDR3 length: 13 amino acids. V was cut by 2 bases and J by 2 bases, with 4 bases left in between.

This clonotype was counted ten times or more. In nucleotides, the CDR3 is TGCAGCGTTGACCAGGGAAACGAGCAGTACTTC. Its translation: CSVDQGNEQYF. The chain combines TRBV29-1 with TRBJ2-7; maybe TRBD1 (5 bases). This CDR3 region has 11 residues. V was trimmed by 3 bases and J by 5 bases, leaving 8 bases between them. Germline V gene sequence: CDR1 SQVTM, CDR2 ANQGSEA.

The V and J genes are TRBV29-1 and TRBJ2-3; 14 bases line up with TRBD2. Germline V gene sequence: CDR1 SQVTM, CDR2 ANQGSEA. This CDR3 is built from 14 residues. After removal of 6 bases from V and 6 bases from J, the junction contained 5 bases not matched to a gene. The CDR3 bases are TGCAGCGTAGGGACTAGCGGGAGTGTGGATACGCAGTATTTT. This translates into CSVGTSGSVDTQYF.

The rearrangement links TRBV6-2 or TRBV6-3 to TRBJ1-4; D is unclear. The CDR3 loop spans 14 amino acids. CDR1 and CDR2 from the germline V gene are MNHEY and SVGEGT. V lost 1 base to trimming and J lost 8 bases, with 11 bases between them. The CDR3 DNA is TGTGCCAGCAGTTACTTATCGCTGAGAGAAAAACTGTTTTTT. Translation gives CASSYLSLREKLFF.

This clonotype was detected many times. This chain joins TRBV2 and TRBJ1-1; 9 nucleotides match TRBD1. Germline trimming cut 8 bases from V and 4 bases from J; bases unmatched to any gene: 5. CDR3 length: 13 residues. Looked up from germline, CDR1 is SNHLY and CDR2 is FYNNEI. The chain's CDR3 is CASGRQGGTEAFF. In nucleotides, the CDR3 is TGTGCCAGCGGCCGACAGGGGGGCACTGAAGCTTTCTTT.

This clonotype turned up a few times. The rearrangement joins TRBV3-1 to TRBJ2-5; TRBD1 aligns across 10 bases. The V segment lost 9 bases and the J segment 5 bases; nucleotides outside the gene matches: 9. In germline, CDR1 is LGHDT, CDR2 YNNKEL (reference sequence). This CDR3 contains 14 residues. The CDR3 DNA is TGTGCCAGGGAAGACAGGGGGCGCTGGGAGACCCAGTACTTC. Protein product: CAREDRGRWETQYF.

The rearrangement links TRBV5-6 to TRBJ2-1; D unresolved. The CDR3 consists of 14 residues. Germline V gives CDR1 SGHDT, CDR2 YYEEEE. V was pared by 0 bases and J by 8 bases, with 12 bases between. CDR3 amino acids: CASSLGSLIYEQFF. Written as DNA, the CDR3 is TGTGCCAGCAGCTTGGGTTCCCTGATTTATGAGCAGTTCTTC.

In this sample, this clonotype turned up a few times. CDR3 coding DNA: TGTGCCAGCGGACTAGCGGGAGGGCCTCTAGCCAAAAACATTCAGTACTTC. It yields the protein CASGLAGGPLAKNIQYF. The chain couples TRBV6-2 or TRBV6-3 to TRBJ2-4; 15 nucleotides line up with TRBD2. The CDR3 spans 17 residues. Germline V gene lookup returns CDR1 MNHEY and CDR2 SVGEGT. V shed 8 bases, J shed 0 bases, and the junction held 5 bases outside the gene matches.

This chain links TRBV12-3 or TRBV12-4 with TRBJ1-2; 9 bases align to TRBD1. The CDR3 runs 14 residues. V trimming: 7 bases; J trimming: 4 bases; junction bases outside the gene matches: 7. The DNA of the CDR3 is TGTGCCAGCACCAGACAGGGGGAAGTCTATGGCTACACCTTC. It encodes CASTRQGEVYGYTF.

The sample holds a few counts of this clonotype. The chain employs TRBV19 and TRBJ1-5, with 7 positions matching TRBD1. Trimming removed 6 bases from V and 6 bases from J; junction bases left unmatched: 11. The CDR3 spans 15 residues. Germline values: CDR1 LNHDA, CDR2 SQIVND (reference sequence). DNA for the CDR3: TGTGCCAGTAGCCGGGCGGGGCAGGGGGTTCAGCCCCAGCATTTT. Amino acids: CASSRAGQGVQPQHF.

The gene calls are TRBV12-3 or TRBV12-4 and TRBJ1-2; no firm D call. The germline V and J ends were trimmed by 6 bases and 7 bases, with 9 bases remaining between them. The CDR3 covers 11 residues. The CDR3 nucleotides read TGTGCCAGCAGAACGAACCTTGGCTACACCTTC. This gives the protein CASRTNLGYTF.

This clonotype showed up just a few times. The gene calls are TRBV29-1 and TRBJ2-5; D tentatively fits TRBD1 or TRBD2 (6 bases each). This CDR3 has 13 amino acids. Germline V gene lookup returns CDR1 SQVTM and CDR2 ANQGSEA. Between the trimmed V and J ends, which lost 4 bases and 5 bases, there was a span of 14 bases. In nucleotides, the CDR3 is TGCAGCGTTGTCCCCGGGGGCGGGGAGACCCAGTACTTC. It specifies CSVVPGGGETQYF.

Remarks on this clonotype: Just one base apart from a much larger clone, this may be a read error. The chain combines TRBV4-3 with TRBJ2-3; no definite D call. The CDR3 is 13 amino acids. Germline V gene lookup returns CDR1 LGHNA and CDR2 YSLEER. CDR3 loop: CASSQDPSDTHYF. As DNA, the CDR3 is TGCGCCAGCAGCCAAGATCCCTCGGATACGCATTATTTT.

This clonotype was counted only a few times. The chain links TRBV5-1 to TRBJ2-3; TRBD2 is a possible D gene (6 bases). The V end lost 4 bases, the J end lost 5 bases, and 20 bases lay between the germline ends. The CDR3 covers 16 residues. CDR1 is SGHRS, CDR2 YFSETQ, per germline. The CDR3 protein is CASSLAEGRLEDTQYF. CDR3 nucleotides: TGCGCCAGCAGCCTGGCGGAGGGGCGGCTAGAAGATACGCAGTATTTT.

The V and J genes are TRBV5-4 and TRBJ2-1; the D is unclear. Trimming took 4 bases from V and 4 from J, leaving 12 bases between them. The CDR3 loop spans 14 amino acids. Germline lookup yields CDR1 SGHNT and CDR2 YYREEE (reference sequence). The CDR3 loop reads CASSTGASYNEQFF. The DNA of the CDR3 is TGTGCCAGCAGCACCGGTGCCTCGTACAATGAGCAGTTCTTC.

This clonotype was recorded a few times. V usage is TRBV5-5 and J usage is TRBJ2-7; D uncertain. Germline V gene data show CDR1 as SGHKS and CDR2 as YYEKEE (reference sequence). With 3 bases removed from V and 1 base from J, the gap between germline ends came to 8 bases. The CDR3 has 13 amino acids. CDR3 in amino acids: CASSWINSYEQYF. The CDR3 DNA follows: TGTGCCAGCAGCTGGATTAATTCCTACGAGCAGTACTTC.

The chain combines TRBV20-1 with TRBJ2-5; D perhaps matches TRBD1 (6 bases). V lost 4 bases and J 2 bases, leaving 14 bases between the germline ends. The germline V gene encodes CDR1 DFQATT and CDR2 SNEGSKA (reference sequence). The CDR3 has 14 residues. The CDR3 is CSATVGAIQETQYF. CDR3 nucleotide sequence: TGCAGTGCTACCGTGGGGGCAATACAAGAGACCCAGTACTTC.

Here the CDR3 DNA reads TGCGCCAGCAGCCACCCCGGTGGGGGGGAGCAGTACTTC. Translation gives CASSHPGGGEQYF. This rearrangement joins TRBV4-1 to TRBJ2-7; tentative D call: TRBD2 (6 bases). V was trimmed by 3 bases and J by 7 bases, leaving 13 bases between them. The CDR3 covers 13 residues. Germline CDR1 reads MGHRA; CDR2 reads YSYEKL.